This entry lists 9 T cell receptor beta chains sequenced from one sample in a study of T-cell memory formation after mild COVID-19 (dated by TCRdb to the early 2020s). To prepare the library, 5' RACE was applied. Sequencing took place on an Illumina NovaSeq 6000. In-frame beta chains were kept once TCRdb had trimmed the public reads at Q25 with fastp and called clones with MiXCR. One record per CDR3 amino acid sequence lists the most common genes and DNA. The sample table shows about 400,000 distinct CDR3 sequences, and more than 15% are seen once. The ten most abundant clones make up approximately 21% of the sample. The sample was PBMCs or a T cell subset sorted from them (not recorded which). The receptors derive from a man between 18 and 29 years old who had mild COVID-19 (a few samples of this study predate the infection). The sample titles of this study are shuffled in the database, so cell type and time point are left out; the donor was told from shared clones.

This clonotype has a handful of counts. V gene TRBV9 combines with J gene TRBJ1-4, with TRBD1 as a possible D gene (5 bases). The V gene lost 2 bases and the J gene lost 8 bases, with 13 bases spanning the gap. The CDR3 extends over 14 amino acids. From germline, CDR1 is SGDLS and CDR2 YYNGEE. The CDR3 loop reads CASSVSGSGEKLFF. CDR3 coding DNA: TGTGCCAGCAGCGTTTCAGGTTCAGGGGAAAAACTGTTTTTT. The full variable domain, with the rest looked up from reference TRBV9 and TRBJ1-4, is DSGVTQTPKHLITATGQRVTLRCSPRSGDLSVYWYQQSLDQGLQFLIQYYNGEERAKGNILERFSAQQFPDLHSELNLSSLELGDSALYFCASSVSGSGEKLFFGSGTQLSVL.

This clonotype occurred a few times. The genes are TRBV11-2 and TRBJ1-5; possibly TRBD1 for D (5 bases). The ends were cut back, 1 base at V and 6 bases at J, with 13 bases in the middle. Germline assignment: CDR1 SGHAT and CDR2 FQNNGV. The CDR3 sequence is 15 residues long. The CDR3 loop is CASSLGSTEPQPQHF. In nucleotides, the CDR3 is TGTGCCAGCAGCTTAGGCTCGACAGAGCCTCAGCCCCAGCATTTT.

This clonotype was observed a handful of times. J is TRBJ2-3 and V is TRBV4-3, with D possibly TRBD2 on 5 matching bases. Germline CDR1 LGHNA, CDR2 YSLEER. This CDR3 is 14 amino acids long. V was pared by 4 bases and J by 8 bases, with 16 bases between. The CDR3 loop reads CASSRQGRVGTQYF. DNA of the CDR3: TGCGCCAGCAGCCGCCAAGGGCGGGTGGGTACGCAGTATTTT.

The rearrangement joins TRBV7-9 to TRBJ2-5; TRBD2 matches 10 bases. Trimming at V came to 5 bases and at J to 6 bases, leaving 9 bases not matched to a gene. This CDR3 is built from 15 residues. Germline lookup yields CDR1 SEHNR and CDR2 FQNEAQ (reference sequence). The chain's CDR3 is CASSPGLAGVKTQYF. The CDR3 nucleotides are TGTGCCAGCAGCCCCGGGCTAGCGGGGGTAAAGACCCAGTACTTC.

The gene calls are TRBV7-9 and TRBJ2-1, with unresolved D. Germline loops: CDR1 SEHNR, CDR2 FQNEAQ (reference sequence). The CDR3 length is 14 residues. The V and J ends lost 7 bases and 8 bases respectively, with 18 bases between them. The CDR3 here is CASTLGGSYDEQFF. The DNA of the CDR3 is TGTGCCAGCACGCTAGGTGGATCCTATGATGAGCAGTTCTTC.

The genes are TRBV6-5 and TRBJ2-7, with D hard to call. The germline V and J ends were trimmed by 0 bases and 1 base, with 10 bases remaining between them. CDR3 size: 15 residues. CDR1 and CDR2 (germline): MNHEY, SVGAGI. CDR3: CASSYSGSGSYEQYF. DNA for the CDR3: TGTGCCAGCAGTTACTCTGGGTCAGGATCCTACGAGCAGTACTTC.

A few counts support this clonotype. CDR3 in DNA: TGTGCCAGCAGCGTAGTAGCTAGCGGGGGGCCGGGAAACATTCAGTACTTC. It codes for CASSVVASGGPGNIQYF. The J gene is TRBJ2-4, the V gene TRBV9; 11 bases agree with TRBD2. After removal of 0 bases from V and 6 bases from J, the junction contained 8 bases not matched to a gene. The CDR3 totals 17 residues. Germline V gives CDR1 SGDLS, CDR2 YYNGEE.

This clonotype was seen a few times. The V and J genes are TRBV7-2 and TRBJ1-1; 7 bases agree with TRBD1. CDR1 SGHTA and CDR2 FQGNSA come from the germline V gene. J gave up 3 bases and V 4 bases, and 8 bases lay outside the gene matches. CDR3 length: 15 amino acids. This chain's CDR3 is CASSSRADRDTEAFF. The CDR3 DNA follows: TGTGCCAGCAGCTCACGCGCCGACAGGGACACTGAAGCTTTCTTT.

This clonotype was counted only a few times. CDR3 region: CASSLDPREGTGELFF. CDR3 nucleotides: TGCGCCAGCAGCTTGGACCCCAGGGAGGGCACCGGGGAGCTGTTTTTT. The chain links TRBV5-1 to TRBJ2-2; 7 nucleotides agree with TRBD2. The V gene end was trimmed by 0 bases and the J gene end by 4 bases; junction bases not matched to a gene: 6. This CDR3 contains 16 residues. The germline V gene has CDR1 SGHRS and CDR2 YFSETQ.